Given below is one T cell receptor (beta chain) in context. What it binds is unknown. This sample was taken from a study of cytomegalovirus exposure and HLA in healthy donors. Study as a whole: It was reported in a later analysis that the 100 to 150 validation repertoires used the same platform as the roughly 640 first-cohort repertoires. The study's findings and limits: Most TCR sequences proved rare, with some public TCRs found in many donors. Reports indicated that the classifier achieved high specificity and sensitivity in diagnosing cytomegalovirus status.

The ends lost 7 bases at V and 3 bases at J; junction bases unmatched: 7. From germline, CDR1 is MNHNY and CDR2 SVGAGI (reference sequence). The CDR3 contains 14 residues. Libraries were prepared by immunoSEQ multiplex PCR; TCRdb keeps only in-frame clonotypes and omits some of them. Of 95,000 to 150,000 clones listed, about 88% were seen once; the top ten hold around 1.2%. Specimen: PBMCs. The chain links TRBV6-6 to TRBJ2-7; 9 bases are shared with TRBD2. This clonotype was obtained from a woman aged 18-29 years in good health and CMV-seronegative. CDR3 residues: CASTSQREVYEQYF. CDR3 nucleotides: TGTGCCAGCACCTCCCAGCGGGAGGTCTACGAGCAGTACTTC.